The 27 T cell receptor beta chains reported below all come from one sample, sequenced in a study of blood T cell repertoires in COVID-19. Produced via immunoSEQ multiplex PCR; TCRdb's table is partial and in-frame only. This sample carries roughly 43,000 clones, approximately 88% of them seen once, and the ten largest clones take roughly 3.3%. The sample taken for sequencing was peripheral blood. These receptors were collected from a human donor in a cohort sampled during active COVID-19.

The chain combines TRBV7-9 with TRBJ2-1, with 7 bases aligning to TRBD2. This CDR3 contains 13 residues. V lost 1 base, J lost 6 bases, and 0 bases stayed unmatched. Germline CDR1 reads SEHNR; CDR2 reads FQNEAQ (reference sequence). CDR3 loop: CASSLGTSNEQFF. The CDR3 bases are TGTGCCAGCAGCTTAGGGACTAGCAATGAGCAGTTCTTC.

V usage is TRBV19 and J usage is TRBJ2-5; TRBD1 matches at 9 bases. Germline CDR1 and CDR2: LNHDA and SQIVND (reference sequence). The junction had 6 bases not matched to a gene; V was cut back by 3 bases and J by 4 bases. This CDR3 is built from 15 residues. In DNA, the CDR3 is TGTGCCAGTAGTATTGACGGGACAGGGACAGAGACCCAGTACTTC. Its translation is CASSIDGTGTETQYF.

The CDR3 DNA reads TGCGCCAGCAGCTATCACCCGGACAGGGGGGAGGAGACCCAGTACTTC. This gives the protein CASSYHPDRGEETQYF. The chain is built from TRBV5-1 and TRBJ2-5, with 10 bases aligning to TRBD1. The CDR3 sequence is 16 residues long. Germline CDR1 is SGHRS and CDR2 is YFSETQ. Losses at the gene ends were 3 bases for V and 5 bases for J; bases not matched to a gene: 10.

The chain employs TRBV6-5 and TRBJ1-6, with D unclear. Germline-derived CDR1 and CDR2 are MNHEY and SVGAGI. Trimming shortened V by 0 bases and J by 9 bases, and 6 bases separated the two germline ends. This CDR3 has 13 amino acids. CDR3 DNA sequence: TGTGCCAGCAGTTACTCGCGCCGTTCACCCCTCCACTTT. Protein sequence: CASSYSRRSPLHF.

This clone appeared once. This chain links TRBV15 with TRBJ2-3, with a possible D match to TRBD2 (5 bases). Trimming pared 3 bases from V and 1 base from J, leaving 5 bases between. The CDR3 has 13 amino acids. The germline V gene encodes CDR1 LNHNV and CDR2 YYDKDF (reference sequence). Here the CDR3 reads CATSSGGTDTQYF. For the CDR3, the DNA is TGTGCCACCAGCAGCGGGGGCACAGATACGCAGTATTTT.

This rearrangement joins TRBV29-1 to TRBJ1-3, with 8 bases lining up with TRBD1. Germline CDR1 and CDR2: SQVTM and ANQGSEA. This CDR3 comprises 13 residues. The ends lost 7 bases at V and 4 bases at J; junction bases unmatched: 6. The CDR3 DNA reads TGCAGCGCCAGGACAGGGTCCGGAAACACCATATATTTT. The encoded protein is CSARTGSGNTIYF.

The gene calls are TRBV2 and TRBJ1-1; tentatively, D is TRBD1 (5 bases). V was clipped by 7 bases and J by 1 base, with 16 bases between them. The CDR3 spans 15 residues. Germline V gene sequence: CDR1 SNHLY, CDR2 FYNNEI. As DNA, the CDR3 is TGTGCCAGCACCGGGGGGAGTGGGGCGAACACTGAAGCTTTCTTT. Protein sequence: CASTGGSGANTEAFF.

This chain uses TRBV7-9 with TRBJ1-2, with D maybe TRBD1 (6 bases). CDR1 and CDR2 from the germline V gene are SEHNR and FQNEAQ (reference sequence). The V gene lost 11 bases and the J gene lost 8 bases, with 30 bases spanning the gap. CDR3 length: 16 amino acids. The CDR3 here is CAWASTQGTKGEGYTF. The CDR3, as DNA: TGTGCCTGGGCAAGCACACAGGGAACTAAGGGGGAGGGCTACACCTTC.

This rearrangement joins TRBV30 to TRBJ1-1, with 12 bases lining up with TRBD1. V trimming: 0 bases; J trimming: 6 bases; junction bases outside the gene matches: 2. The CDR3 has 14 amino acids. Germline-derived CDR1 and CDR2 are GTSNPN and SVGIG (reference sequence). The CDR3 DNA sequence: TGTGCCTGGAGTGTGGGACAGGGGGCTCCTGAAGCTTTCTTT. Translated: CAWSVGQGAPEAFF.

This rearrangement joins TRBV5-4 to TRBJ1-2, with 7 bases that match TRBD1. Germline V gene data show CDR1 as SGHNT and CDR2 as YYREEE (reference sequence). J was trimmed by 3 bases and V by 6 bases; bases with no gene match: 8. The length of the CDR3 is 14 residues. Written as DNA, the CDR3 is TGTGCCAGCACCAGGGGGAATAACGACTATGGCTACACCTTC. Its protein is CASTRGNNDYGYTF.

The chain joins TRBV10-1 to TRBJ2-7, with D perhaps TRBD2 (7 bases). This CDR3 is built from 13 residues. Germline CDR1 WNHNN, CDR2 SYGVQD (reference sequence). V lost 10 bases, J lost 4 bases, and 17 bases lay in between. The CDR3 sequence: CAIKGGPIYEQYF. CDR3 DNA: TGCGCCATCAAGGGGGGGCCGATTTACGAGCAGTACTTC.

CDR3 DNA: TGTGCCAGCAGTTCAGGGCTTCTTTCACCCCTCCACTTT. Amino acids: CASSSGLLSPLHF. The J gene is TRBJ1-6, the V gene TRBV11-2; a possible D gene is TRBD1 (5 bases). This CDR3 has 13 amino acids. Germline V CDR1 and CDR2: SGHAT, FQNNGV. The V and J ends lost 6 bases and 9 bases respectively, with 12 bases between them.

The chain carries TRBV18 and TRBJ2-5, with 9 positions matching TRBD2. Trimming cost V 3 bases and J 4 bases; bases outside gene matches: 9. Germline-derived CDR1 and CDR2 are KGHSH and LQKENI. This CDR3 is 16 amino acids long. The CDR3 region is CASSPARTSDIETQYF. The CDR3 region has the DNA TGTGCCAGCTCACCCGCCCGGACTAGCGACATAGAGACCCAGTACTTC.

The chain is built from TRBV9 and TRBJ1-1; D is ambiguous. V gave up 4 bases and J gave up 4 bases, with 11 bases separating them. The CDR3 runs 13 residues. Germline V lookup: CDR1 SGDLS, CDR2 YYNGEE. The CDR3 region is CASSPSGVTEAFF. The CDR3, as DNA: TGTGCCAGCAGCCCCTCAGGCGTCACTGAAGCTTTCTTT.

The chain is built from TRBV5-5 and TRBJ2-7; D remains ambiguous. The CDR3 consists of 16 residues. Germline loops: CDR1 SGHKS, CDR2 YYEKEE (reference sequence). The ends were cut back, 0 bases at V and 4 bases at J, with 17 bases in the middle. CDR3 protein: CASSLVMGRFLYEQYF. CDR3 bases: TGTGCCAGCAGCTTGGTAATGGGCAGATTCCTTTACGAGCAGTACTTC.

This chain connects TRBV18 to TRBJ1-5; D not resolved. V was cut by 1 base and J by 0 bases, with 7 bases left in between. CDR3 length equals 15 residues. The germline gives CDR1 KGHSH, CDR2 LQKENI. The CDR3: CASSPQRDSNQPQHF. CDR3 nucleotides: TGTGCCAGCTCACCACAACGAGATAGCAATCAGCCCCAGCATTTT.

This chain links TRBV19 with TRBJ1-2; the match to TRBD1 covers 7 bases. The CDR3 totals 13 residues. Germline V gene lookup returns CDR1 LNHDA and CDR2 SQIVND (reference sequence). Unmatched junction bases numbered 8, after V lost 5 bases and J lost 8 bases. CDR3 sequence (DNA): TGTGCCAGTAGTTCCGACAGGGTGCGGGGCTACACCTTC. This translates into CASSSDRVRGYTF.

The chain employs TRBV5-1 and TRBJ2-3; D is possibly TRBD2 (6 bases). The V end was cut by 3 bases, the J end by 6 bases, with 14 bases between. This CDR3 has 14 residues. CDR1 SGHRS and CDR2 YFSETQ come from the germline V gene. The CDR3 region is CASSSGTFLDTQYF. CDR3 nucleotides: TGCGCCAGCAGCTCCGGGACTTTTTTGGATACGCAGTATTTT.

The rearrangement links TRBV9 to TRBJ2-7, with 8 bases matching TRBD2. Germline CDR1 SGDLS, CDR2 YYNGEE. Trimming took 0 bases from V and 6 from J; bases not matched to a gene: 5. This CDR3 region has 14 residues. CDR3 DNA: TGTGCCAGCAGCGTAGACGGGGGGGCCGCCGAGCAGTACTTC. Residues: CASSVDGGAAEQYF.

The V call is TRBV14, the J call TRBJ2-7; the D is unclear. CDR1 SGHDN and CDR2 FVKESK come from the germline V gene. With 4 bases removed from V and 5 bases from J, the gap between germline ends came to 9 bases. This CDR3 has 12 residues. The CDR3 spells CASSPLGDEQYF. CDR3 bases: TGTGCCAGCAGCCCACTGGGCGACGAGCAGTACTTC. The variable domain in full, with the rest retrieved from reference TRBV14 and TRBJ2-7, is EAGVTQFPSHSVIEKGQTVTLRCDPISGHDNLYWYRRVMGKEIKFLLHFVKESKQDESGMPNNRFLAERTGGTYSTLKVQPAELEDSGVYFCASSPLGDEQYFGPGTRLTVT.

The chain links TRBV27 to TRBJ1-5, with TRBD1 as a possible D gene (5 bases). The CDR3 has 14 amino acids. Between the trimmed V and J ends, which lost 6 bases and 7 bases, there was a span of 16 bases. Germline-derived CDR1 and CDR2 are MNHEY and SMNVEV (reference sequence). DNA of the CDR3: TGTGCCAGCAGCGCGACAAGGGGAAGACAGCCCCAGCATTTT. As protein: CASSATRGRQPQHF.

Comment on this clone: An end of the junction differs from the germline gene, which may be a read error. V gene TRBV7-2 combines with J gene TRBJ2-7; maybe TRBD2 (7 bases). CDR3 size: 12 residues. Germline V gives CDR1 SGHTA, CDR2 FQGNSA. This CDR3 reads CASTSNGGRFDF. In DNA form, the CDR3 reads TGTGCCAGCACTAGCAACGGGGGGCGGTTCGACTTC.

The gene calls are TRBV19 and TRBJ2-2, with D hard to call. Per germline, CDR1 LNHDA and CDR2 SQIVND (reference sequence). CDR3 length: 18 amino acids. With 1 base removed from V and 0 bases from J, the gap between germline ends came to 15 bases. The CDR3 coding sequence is TGTGCCAGTAGTATAGTAATACGGCGGTCAGCGAACACCGGGGAGCTGTTTTTT. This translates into CASSIVIRRSANTGELFF.

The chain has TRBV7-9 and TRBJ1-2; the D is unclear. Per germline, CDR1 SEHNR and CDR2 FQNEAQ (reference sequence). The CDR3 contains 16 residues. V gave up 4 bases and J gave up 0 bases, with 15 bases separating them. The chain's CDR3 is CASSSSAGPANYGYTF. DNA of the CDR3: TGTGCCAGCAGCTCTTCCGCAGGTCCTGCTAACTATGGCTACACCTTC.

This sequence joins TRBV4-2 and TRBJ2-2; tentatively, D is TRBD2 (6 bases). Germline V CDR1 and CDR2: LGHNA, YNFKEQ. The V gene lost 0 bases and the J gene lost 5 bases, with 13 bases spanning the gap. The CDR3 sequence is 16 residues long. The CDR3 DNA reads TGTGCCAGCAGCCAAGAAGTTAGTCGGGGGACCGGGGAGCTGTTTTTT. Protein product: CASSQEVSRGTGELFF.

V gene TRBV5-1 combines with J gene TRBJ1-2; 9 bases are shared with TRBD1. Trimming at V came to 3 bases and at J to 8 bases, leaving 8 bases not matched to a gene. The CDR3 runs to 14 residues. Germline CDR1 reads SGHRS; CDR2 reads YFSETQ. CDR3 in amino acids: CASSSGTGLDGYTF. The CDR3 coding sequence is TGCGCCAGCAGCTCAGGGACAGGGCTGGACGGCTACACCTTC. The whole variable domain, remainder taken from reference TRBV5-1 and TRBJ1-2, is KAGVTQTPRYLIKTRGQQVTLSCSPISGHRSVSWYQQTPGQGLQFLFEYFSETQRNKGNFPGRFSGRQFSNSRSEMNVSTLELGDSALYLCASSSGTGLDGYTFGSGTRLTVV.

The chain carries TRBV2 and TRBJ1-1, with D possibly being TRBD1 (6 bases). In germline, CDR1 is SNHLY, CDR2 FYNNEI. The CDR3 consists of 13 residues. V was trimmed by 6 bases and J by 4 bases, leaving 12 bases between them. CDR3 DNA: TGTGCCAGCAGGAGAACAGGGTTCACTGAAGCTTTCTTT. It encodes CASRRTGFTEAFF.